Listed below are T cell receptor beta chains from one sample, sequenced in a study of PD-1 blockade in classical Hodgkin lymphoma. Measured with immunoSEQ multiplex PCR; TCRdb has only the in-frame clones, and not every one. The table lists 27,000 or so clones, around 72% of them singletons, with under 4.5% in the top ten. The source was peripheral blood mononuclear cells (PBMCs), collected before the fourth cycle of nivolumab. These TCRs come from a human donor with classical Hodgkin lymphoma. Both conserved end residues are part of each CDR3. The D gene is left open where the match is weak. Clone size is stated in some rows and not others, as once, few, many or a class when expanded.

cdr3_length j_call d_call clone_size v_call cdr3_nt cdr3_aa
16 TRBJ2-1 - - TRBV18 TGTGCCAGCTCACCACCGATATCTAGCGCGAACAATGAGCAGTTCTTC CASSPPISSANNEQFF
15 TRBJ1-2 - - TRBV5-8 TGTGCCAGCAGCGTATTCTTACTGACTAACTATGGCTACACCTTC CASSVFLLTNYGYTF
16 TRBJ1-4 - medium-sized TRBV4-3 TGCGCCAGCAGCCAAGATGGGGCAGAGATTAATGAAAAACTGTTTTTT CASSQDGAEINEKLFF
16 TRBJ2-1 TRBD1 once TRBV27 TGTGCCAGCAGTTGGGGGACAGGCGTATCCTACAATGAGCAGTTCTTC CASSWGTGVSYNEQFF
16 TRBJ2-7 TRBD2 - TRBV7-2 TGTGCCAGCAGCTTAGCGCTTGGACTAGCGGGGAATGAGCAGTACTTC CASSLALGLAGNEQYF
15 TRBJ2-4 TRBD1 - TRBV7-2 TGTGCCAGCAGCTTGTCAGGGGGCGCCGGAAACATTCAGTACTTC CASSLSGGAGNIQYF
13 TRBJ1-2 - - TRBV5-1 TGCGCCAGCAGCCAAACTGACAACGGAGGCTACACCTTC CASSQTDNGGYTF
15 TRBJ2-2 TRBD1 - TRBV6-1 TGTGCCAGCACCCTGGACAGGGGGCTCACCGGGGAGCTGTTTTTT CASTLDRGLTGELFF
16 TRBJ1-1 - once TRBV7-2 TGTGCCAGCAGCTTAGCCGCACAGGGACGGAACACTGAAGCTTTCTTT CASSLAAQGRNTEAFF
13 TRBJ2-3 - - TRBV21-1 TGTGCCAGCAGGTCCCTGCCTGCAGATACGCAGTATTTT CASRSLPADTQYF
14 TRBJ1-1 - - TRBV7-9 TGTGCCAGCAGCTTACCTACAGCGAACACTGAAGCTTTCTTT CASSLPTANTEAFF
14 TRBJ1-2 - once TRBV9 TGTGCCAGCAGCATTACGACTGATAACTATGGCTACACCTTC CASSITTDNYGYTF
13 TRBJ1-1 - - TRBV7-9 TGTGCCAGCAGCCGGCCTATGAACACTGAAGCTTTCTTT CASSRPMNTEAFF
17 TRBJ2-7 TRBD2 - TRBV5-1 TGCGCCAGCAGCTTCGGGGGTTCACTAGCGGGCTCCTACGAGCAGTACTTC CASSFGGSLAGSYEQYF
15 TRBJ2-1 - once TRBV4-3 TGCGCCAGCAGCCAAGATGGGACAAATTACAATGAGCAGTTCTTC CASSQDGTNYNEQFF
14 TRBJ2-7 - - TRBV19 TGTGCCAGTAGTGTGGCCCAGGGGAACTACGAGCAGTACTTC CASSVAQGNYEQYF
17 TRBJ2-1 - once TRBV12-2 TGTGCTTACCTTCCGGGACTCCGCAAATGTCAGTACAATGAGCAGTTCTTC CAYLPGLRKCQYNEQFF
13 TRBJ1-1 - - TRBV2 TGTGCCAGCAAGTCCAGGGCGAACACTGAAGCTTTCTTT CASKSRANTEAFF
15 TRBJ2-2 TRBD1 - TRBV25-1 TGTGCCAGCAGATCTGACAGGGATGGCACCGGGGAGCTGTTTTTT CASRSDRDGTGELFF
13 TRBJ1-1 - - TRBV27 TGTGCCAGCAGTCTCGGGGAGAACACTGAAGCTTTCTTT CASSLGENTEAFF
13 TRBJ2-5 TRBD1 - TRBV5-1 TGCGCCAGCAGCTGGACAGGACCAGAGACCCAGTACTTC CASSWTGPETQYF
14 TRBJ2-1 - - TRBV5-4 TGTGCCACCGCCCTCCAGGGGACCTACAATGAGCAGTTCTTC CATALQGTYNEQFF
16 TRBJ2-3 TRBD2 medium-sized TRBV7-3 TGTGCCAGCAGCCCGCGGGGGGGCGCAGTCCCAGATACGCAGTATTTT CASSPRGGAVPDTQYF
12 TRBJ2-7 - - TRBV7-2 TGTGCCAGCAGCTTAAATTACCCCGAGCAGTACTTC CASSLNYPEQYF
14 TRBJ1-5 TRBD1 - TRBV29-1 TGCAGCGTTGCTACCGGGACAGGGGATCAGCCCCAGCATTTT CSVATGTGDQPQHF
14 TRBJ2-2 - - TRBV9 TGTGCCAGCAGCGTAGCGGGAGTACCCGGGGAGCTGTTTTTT CASSVAGVPGELFF
14 TRBJ1-1 - few TRBV6-6 TGTGCCAGCAGTTACACAGGACAGAACACTGAAGCTTTCTTT CASSYTGQNTEAFF
16 TRBJ2-1 TRBD2 - TRBV28 TGTGCCAGCAGTTTCGCAGCGGGGAGCTCCTACAATGAGCAGTTCTTC CASSFAAGSSYNEQFF
15 TRBJ1-3 - few TRBV6-1 TGTGCCAGCAGTGTGGGCAGGGGTTACGGAAACACCATATATTTT CASSVGRGYGNTIYF
16 TRBJ2-7 - - TRBV5-1 TGCGCCAGCAGCCTGAAGGGCAGGGGAAGCTCCTACGAGCAGTACTTC CASSLKGRGSSYEQYF
16 TRBJ1-5 - - TRBV28 TGTGCCAGCAAGTCAGCGCCAGCCTATAGCAATCAGCCCCAGCATTTT CASKSAPAYSNQPQHF
15 TRBJ2-7 TRBD2 large TRBV7-3 TGTGCCAGCAGCTTCCAGGCTAGCGGGAGGGGTGAGCAGTACTTC CASSFQASGRGEQYF
16 TRBJ2-7 - - TRBV7-8 TGTGCCAGCAGCCGGGACGGACAGAATTTAGGCTACGAGCAGTACTTC CASSRDGQNLGYEQYF
13 TRBJ1-1 - few TRBV29-1 TGCAGCGTTGTCGAACAGCCGAACACTGAAGCTTTCTTT CSVVEQPNTEAFF
15 TRBJ1-5 - - TRBV19 TGTGCCAGTAGTATCTTACAGGGAGAGAATCAGCCCCAGCATTTT CASSILQGENQPQHF
17 TRBJ1-1 - - TRBV1 TGCACCAGCAGCCAAGATATAGCAGGGGCCTTGAACACTGAAGCTTTCTTT CTSSQDIAGALNTEAFF
14 TRBJ2-5 - - TRBV18 TGTGCCAGCTCACCAGGGCAGGTCCAAGAGACCCAGTACTTC CASSPGQVQETQYF
19 TRBJ2-4 TRBD1 few TRBV28 TGTGCCAGCAGTTTAATCCCGGGGACAGGTTTCGTGGCCAAAAACATTCAGTACTTC CASSLIPGTGFVAKNIQYF
16 TRBJ2-1 - - TRBV27 TGTGCCAGCAGCCCCGACACGGCGAGCTCCTACAATGAGCAGTTCTTC CASSPDTASSYNEQFF
14 TRBJ2-5 - - TRBV7-2 TGTGCCAGCAGCTTAGTCGTCGGGCAAGAGACCCAGTACTTC CASSLVVGQETQYF
14 TRBJ2-7 TRBD2 few TRBV5-4 TGTGCCAGCAGCTCGGGACTAGGGAAATACGAGCAGTACTTC CASSSGLGKYEQYF
14 TRBJ2-7 TRBD2 - TRBV13 TGTGCCAGCAGCCGGACTAGCGCTGCCTACGAGCAGTACTTC CASSRTSAAYEQYF
16 TRBJ2-7 - - TRBV27 TGTGCCAGCAGTGATTCCTCCGAGGACAGGAGGGGCGAGCAGTACTTC CASSDSSEDRRGEQYF
15 TRBJ2-3 - - TRBV7-2 TGTGCCAGCAGCTTAAACAGAGGTACCACAGATACGCAGTATTTT CASSLNRGTTDTQYF
15 TRBJ2-5 - - TRBV12-5 TGTGCTAGTGGTTTGGCTCCAGCGGAGCAAGAGACCCAGTACTTC CASGLAPAEQETQYF
13 TRBJ2-3 - - TRBV7-2 TGTGCCAGCAGCTTGCCCCCCACAGATACGCAGTATTTT CASSLPPTDTQYF
15 TRBJ1-6 - - TRBV25-1 TGTGCCAGCAGGGGCCTAAACTCCTATAATTCACCCCTCCACTTT CASRGLNSYNSPLHF
14 TRBJ1-1 - few TRBV6-1 TGTGCCAGCAGTGAAGTCAGCTGGAACACTGAAGCTTTCTTT CASSEVSWNTEAFF
16 TRBJ2-3 - few TRBV19 TGTGCCAGTAGTATAGCCCCGTCGGAGACGCCAGATACGCAGTATTTT CASSIAPSETPDTQYF
13 TRBJ1-2 - once TRBV6-5 TGTGCCACTCTAAAGGGATCTTTCTATGGCTACACCTTC CATLKGSFYGYTF
14 TRBJ1-1 - once TRBV14 TGTGCCAGCAGCCTTGTGGGGTGGGGGCGACAAGCTTTCTTT CASSLVGWGRQAFF
14 TRBJ1-6 TRBD1 - TRBV6-5 TGTGCCAGCAGTTACGGACAGGTCAATTCACCCCTCCACTTT CASSYGQVNSPLHF
15 TRBJ2-7 TRBD1 few TRBV6-5 TGTGCCAGCAGTAGTCCGGGACAGGGGCGGTGGGAGCAGTACTTC CASSSPGQGRWEQYF
12 TRBJ1-2 - - TRBV10-3 TGTGCCATCAGTACATCAGGGGATGGCTACACCTTC CAISTSGDGYTF